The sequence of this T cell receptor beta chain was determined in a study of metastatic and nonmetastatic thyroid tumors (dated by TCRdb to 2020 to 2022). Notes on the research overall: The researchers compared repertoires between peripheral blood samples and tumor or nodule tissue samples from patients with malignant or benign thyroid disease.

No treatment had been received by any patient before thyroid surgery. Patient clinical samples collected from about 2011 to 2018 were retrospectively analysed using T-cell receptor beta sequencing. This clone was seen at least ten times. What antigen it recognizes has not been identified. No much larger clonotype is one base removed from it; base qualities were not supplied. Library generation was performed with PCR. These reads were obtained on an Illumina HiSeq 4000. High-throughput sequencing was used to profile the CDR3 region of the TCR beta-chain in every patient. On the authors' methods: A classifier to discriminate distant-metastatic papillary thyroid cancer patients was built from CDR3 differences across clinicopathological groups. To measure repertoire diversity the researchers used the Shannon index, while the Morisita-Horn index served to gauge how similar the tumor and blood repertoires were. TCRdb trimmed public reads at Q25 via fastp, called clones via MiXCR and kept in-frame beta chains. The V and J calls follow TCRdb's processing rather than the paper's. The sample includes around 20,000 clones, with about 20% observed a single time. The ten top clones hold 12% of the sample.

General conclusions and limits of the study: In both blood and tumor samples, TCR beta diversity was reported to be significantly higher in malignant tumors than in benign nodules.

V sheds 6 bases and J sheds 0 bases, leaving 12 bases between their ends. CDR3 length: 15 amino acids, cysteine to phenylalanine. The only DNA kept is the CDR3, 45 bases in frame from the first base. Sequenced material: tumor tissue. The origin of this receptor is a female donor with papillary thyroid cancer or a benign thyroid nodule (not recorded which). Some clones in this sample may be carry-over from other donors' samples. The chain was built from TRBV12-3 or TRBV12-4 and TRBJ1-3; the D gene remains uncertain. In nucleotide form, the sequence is TGTGCCAGCAGACCAACCTCGAGCTCTGGAAACACCATATATTTT. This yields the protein CASRPTSSSGNTIYF.